A single sample gave rise to the 26 T cell receptor beta chains below, sequenced in a study of early T cells in non-severe SARS-CoV-2 infection. TCRdb re-called the 5' RACE reads through MiXCR, storing one row per CDR3 protein. This sample carries tens of thousands of distinct CDR3 sequences, 4% to 5% of them seen once, and the ten largest clones take 15% to 20%. Sequencing used whole blood. These receptors all come from an adult who was a healthcare worker with PCR-confirmed SARS-CoV-2 infection or an uninfected control (not recorded which).

This clonotype was seen at least ten times. The J gene is TRBJ1-1, the V gene TRBV3-1; D may be TRBD1 (6 bases). This CDR3 has 16 amino acids. V was trimmed by 1 base and J by 2 bases, leaving 14 bases between them. The germline gives CDR1 LGHDT, CDR2 YNNKEL (reference sequence). The CDR3 coding sequence is TGTGCCAGCAGCCAAGGAGTCGGACAGCCAAACACTGAAGCTTTCTTT. Translating it yields CASSQGVGQPNTEAFF.

The J gene is TRBJ1-6, the V gene TRBV11-2; TRBD1 is a possible D gene (5 bases). The V end lost 5 bases, the J end lost 4 bases, and 15 bases lay between the germline ends. Germline V gene lookup returns CDR1 SGHAT and CDR2 FQNNGV. This CDR3 has 16 residues. The CDR3 coding sequence is TGTGCCAGCAGCCCCCGGGACGGACTTTATAATTCACCCCTCCACTTT. Its translation: CASSPRDGLYNSPLHF.

Remarks on this clonotype: With a much larger clone just one base away, this may be a read error. The rearrangement joins TRBV7-8 to TRBJ1-1; 7 bases match TRBD1. Germline V gives CDR1 SGHVS, CDR2 FQNEAQ. This CDR3 has 14 amino acids. The CDR3 coding sequence is TGTGGCAGCAGCTTAGCCAGGGGGATGGGGGAAGCTTTCTTT. This gives the protein CGSSLARGMGEAFF.

This clonotype occurred many times. The gene calls are TRBV7-8 and TRBJ2-4, with TRBD1 as a possible D gene (5 bases). V was trimmed by 0 bases and J by 9 bases, leaving 9 bases between them. This CDR3 region has 13 residues. Germline CDR1 reads SGHVS; CDR2 reads FQNEAQ. This chain's CDR3 is CASSLAGLFIQYF. The CDR3 nucleotides read TGTGCCAGCAGCTTAGCGGGGCTTTTCATTCAGTACTTC.

This clonotype was detected ten times or more. This rearrangement joins TRBV6-2 or TRBV6-3 to TRBJ2-6; perhaps TRBD2 as D (5 bases). Looked up from germline, CDR1 is MNHEY and CDR2 is SVGEGT. The CDR3 length is 15 residues. V shed 8 bases and J shed 2 bases, with 13 bases lying between them. CDR3 protein: CASGMMRAGANVLTF. In DNA, the CDR3 is TGTGCCAGCGGGATGATGAGGGCTGGGGCCAACGTCCTGACTTTC.

This chain joins TRBV10-1 and TRBJ1-6, with D maybe TRBD1 (5 bases). Deletions cut 4 bases from V and 10 bases from J, with 14 bases between. The CDR3 covers 14 residues. Germline loops: CDR1 WNHNN, CDR2 SYGVQD (reference sequence). CDR3 in DNA: TGCGCCAGCAGTGGGGACTGGGAGAACTCACCCCTCCACTTT. It encodes CASSGDWENSPLHF.

Many counts were recorded for this clonotype. V and J are TRBV2 and TRBJ1-4, with D uncertain. V was trimmed by 7 bases and J by 4 bases, leaving 10 bases between them. The CDR3 consists of 13 residues. Germline CDR1 and CDR2: SNHLY and FYNNEI. The CDR3 coding sequence is TGTGCCAGCAAGGACGGACTTAATGAAAAACTGTTTTTT. Translating gives CASKDGLNEKLFF.

The J gene is TRBJ1-2, the V gene TRBV3-1; D gene unclear. Trimming left V 4 bases short and J 0 bases short, with 15 bases between. Germline V gene sequence: CDR1 LGHDT, CDR2 YNNKEL (reference sequence). The CDR3 length is 16 residues. The CDR3 protein is CASSLRTGSANYGYTF. CDR3 nucleotide sequence: TGTGCCAGCAGCCTAAGAACGGGATCTGCTAACTATGGCTACACCTTC.

This clonotype is medium-sized (0.01 to 0.1%). The chain links TRBV6-1 to TRBJ1-1; D unresolved. CDR3 size: 10 residues. Germline-derived CDR1 and CDR2 are MNHNS and SASEGT. V was trimmed by 5 bases and J by 5 bases, leaving 3 bases between them. The chain's CDR3 is CASSHTEAFF. The CDR3 nucleotides are TGTGCCAGCAGTCATACTGAAGCTTTCTTT.

This clonotype has at least ten counts. This chain uses TRBV7-2 with TRBJ1-1; D is unresolved. V was clipped by 3 bases and J by 1 base, with 12 bases between them. CDR1 and CDR2 from the germline V gene are SGHTA and FQGNSA. The CDR3 runs to 15 residues. The CDR3 nucleotides are TGTGCCAGCAGCTTCTCCAGCGAGAAGAACACTGAAGCTTTCTTT. Its protein product is CASSFSSEKNTEAFF.

At least ten counts were recorded for this clonotype. The V call is TRBV5-5, the J call TRBJ2-1, with D possibly called TRBD1 or TRBD2 (5 bases each). Germline CDR1 is SGHKS and CDR2 is YYEKEE (reference sequence). Trimming removed 0 bases at V and 4 bases at J, with 11 bases between. CDR3 length equals 15 residues. Here the CDR3 DNA reads TGTGCCAGCAGCTTGGAAGGGACGGAGTACAATGAGCAGTTCTTC. This gives the protein CASSLEGTEYNEQFF. The whole variable domain, remainder taken from reference TRBV5-5 and TRBJ2-1, is DAGVTQSPTHLIKTRGQQVTLRCSPISGHKSVSWYQQVLGQGPQFIFQYYEKEERGRGNFPDRFSARQFPNYSSELNVNALLLGDSALYLCASSLEGTEYNEQFFGPGTRLTVL.

This clonotype was recorded at least ten times. This rearrangement joins TRBV7-2 to TRBJ1-2; 8 bases line up with TRBD1. Trimming cost V 1 base and J 8 bases; bases outside gene matches: 3. The germline CDR1 and CDR2 sequences are SGHTA and FQGNSA. CDR3 length equals 13 residues. The CDR3, as DNA: TGTGCCAGCAGCTTAGGGACAGGGAGCGGCTACACCTTC. Its protein product is CASSLGTGSGYTF.

In its sample, this clonotype was seen many times. The chain uses TRBV6-2 or TRBV6-3 and TRBJ2-1; maybe TRBD2 (6 bases). This CDR3 has 11 amino acids. Trimming left V 4 bases short and J 10 bases short, with 8 bases between. Per germline, CDR1 MNHEY and CDR2 SVGEGT. CDR3 in DNA: TGTGCCAGCAGTTCGGGACTCGAGCAGTTCTTC. Translation gives CASSSGLEQFF.

This clonotype was counted only a few times. The chain employs TRBV5-1 and TRBJ2-5; tentatively, D is TRBD1 (5 bases). Trimming stripped 6 bases from V and 2 bases from J, with 17 bases between. The CDR3 has 15 residues. The germline V gene has CDR1 SGHRS and CDR2 YFSETQ. CDR3 sequence (DNA): TGCGCCAGCATGGTAGGGGTTGGATCACAAGAGACCCAGTACTTC. Its protein product is CASMVGVGSQETQYF.

There are many counts of this clonotype. The chain joins TRBV29-1 to TRBJ2-3, with 9 bases fitting TRBD1. Per the germline V gene, CDR1 is SQVTM and CDR2 is ANQGSEA. The CDR3 totals 14 residues. Losses at the gene ends were 7 bases for V and 4 bases for J; bases not matched to a gene: 9. In DNA, the CDR3 is TGCAGCGCGGGACCGGGACAGGGTGCAGATACGCAGTATTTT. Protein: CSAGPGQGADTQYF.

This clonotype was counted at least ten times. This rearrangement joins TRBV9 to TRBJ2-7, with TRBD2 matching 7 bases. V was clipped by 3 bases and J by 5 bases; unmatched bases: 11. The CDR3 consists of 15 residues. From germline, CDR1 is SGDLS and CDR2 YYNGEE. CDR3 amino acids: CASSGEGRGNDEQYF. The CDR3 nucleotides read TGTGCCAGCAGCGGTGAGGGGAGGGGAAACGACGAGCAGTACTTC.

In its sample, this clonotype was seen many times. V is TRBV18 and J is TRBJ1-6, with TRBD1 identical over 8 bases. This CDR3 comprises 14 residues. The V segment lost 3 bases and the J segment 15 bases; nucleotides outside the gene matches: 10. Germline V gene lookup returns CDR1 KGHSH and CDR2 LQKENI. Written as DNA, the CDR3 is TGTGCCAGCTCACCTGGACAGGGCCCCTCTGGCCTCCACTTT. This sequence encodes CASSPGQGPSGLHF.

This clonotype was seen repeatedly, ten times or more. J is TRBJ1-2 and V is TRBV20-1; 8 bases agree with TRBD1. Germline-derived CDR1 and CDR2 are DFQATT and SNEGSKA (reference sequence). This CDR3 has 14 amino acids. The V segment lost 6 bases and the J segment 8 bases; nucleotides outside the gene matches: 14. CDR3 in amino acids: CSAPGTGAPKGYTF. CDR3 nucleotides: TGCAGTGCCCCCGGGACAGGTGCTCCTAAGGGCTACACCTTC.

The sample holds a few counts of this clonotype. The chain has TRBV3-1 and TRBJ1-2; no clear D gene. The V and J ends lost 4 bases and 3 bases respectively, with 15 bases between them. This CDR3 comprises 15 residues. CDR1 and CDR2 (germline): LGHDT, YNNKEL (reference sequence). The CDR3 here is CASSPPFGRHYGYTF. The CDR3 nucleotides read TGTGCCAGCAGCCCCCCGTTTGGACGGCACTATGGCTACACCTTC.

This clonotype was seen at least ten times. V and J are TRBV20-1 and TRBJ1-3, with TRBD1 matching 9 bases. The CDR3 runs 16 residues. Germline lookup yields CDR1 DFQATT and CDR2 SNEGSKA (reference sequence). The J segment lost 6 bases and the V segment lost 0 bases, leaving 9 bases of the junction unmatched. CDR3 nucleotide sequence: TGCAGTGCTAGAGATCATAGGACAGGGGCTGAAAACACCATATATTTT. Residues: CSARDHRTGAENTIYF.

The gene calls are TRBV7-3 and TRBJ1-6; unclear D gene. CDR3 length: 15 amino acids. The germline V and J ends were trimmed by 8 bases and 6 bases, with 17 bases remaining between them. Germline V gene sequence: CDR1 SGHTA, CDR2 FQGTGA. The CDR3 spells CASASGLGPNSPLHF. CDR3 in DNA: TGTGCCAGCGCCTCTGGGTTAGGCCCTAATTCACCCCTCCACTTT.

The chain recombines TRBV5-1 with TRBJ2-1, with a weak D call TRBD1 (5 bases). The CDR3 sequence is 13 residues long. V was pared by 6 bases and J by 6 bases, with 13 bases between. Germline V gene sequence: CDR1 SGHRS, CDR2 YFSETQ. This CDR3 reads CASTPDNSNEQFF. The DNA of the CDR3 is TGCGCCAGCACCCCGGACAACTCCAATGAGCAGTTCTTC.

The chain has TRBV6-5 and TRBJ1-2; D perhaps matches TRBD1 (5 bases). CDR3 length: 13 residues. Germline assignment: CDR1 MNHEY and CDR2 SVGAGI. V was trimmed by 5 bases and J by 4 bases, leaving 11 bases between them. This CDR3 reads CASSKDNLYGYTF. CDR3 in DNA: TGTGCCAGCAGTAAGGACAACCTCTATGGCTACACCTTC.

This clonotype came up many times. The V gene is TRBV2, the J gene TRBJ1-5; TRBD1 aligns across 7 bases. Germline values: CDR1 SNHLY, CDR2 FYNNEI. V shed 6 bases and J 16 bases; nucleotides not matched to a gene: 12. This CDR3 has 12 residues. The CDR3 DNA reads as TGTGCCAGCAGCCTCCGGACAGGAGCTTATCATTTT. It encodes CASSLRTGAYHF.

This clonotype was recorded many times. The rearrangement joins TRBV18 to TRBJ1-4, with 12 bases that match TRBD1. The germline V gene has CDR1 KGHSH and CDR2 LQKENI. V dropped 5 bases and J dropped 2; count of bases not matched to a gene: 3. The CDR3 is 16 amino acids. In nucleotides, the CDR3 is TGTGCCAGCTCATCGGGACAGGGGGCGACTAATGAAAAACTGTTTTTT. Translated: CASSSGQGATNEKLFF.

This clonotype has at least ten counts. The chain has TRBV30 and TRBJ2-5; possible D gene TRBD2, 7 bases. The V end was cut by 2 bases, the J end by 5 bases, with 15 bases between. The CDR3 is made up of 14 amino acids. Looked up from germline, CDR1 is GTSNPN and CDR2 is SVGIG (reference sequence). The CDR3 DNA is TGTGCCTGGAGTAGGGGGGGACTCCGGGAGACCCAGTACTTC. Amino acid sequence: CAWSRGGLRETQYF. Full variable domain (missing parts from reference TRBV30 and TRBJ2-5): SQTIHQWPATLVQPVGSPLSLECTVEGTSNPNLYWYRQAAGRGLQLLFYSVGIGQISSEVPQNLSASRPQDRQFILSSKKLLLSDSGFYLCAWSRGGLRETQYFGPGTRLLVL.